The rows below give T cell receptor beta chains drawn from one sample of a study of CD8 T cells in Susac syndrome. TCRdb reanalysed the immunoSEQ multiplex PCR reads using MiXCR and keeps one entry per CDR3 protein. The sample has 150,000 to 200,000 distinct CDR3 sequences; 90% to 95% are singletons. The sequenced sample consisted of CD4+ T cells from PBMCs. These receptors all stem from a human donor with Susac syndrome. CDR3s include the opening cysteine and the closing phenylalanine or tryptophan. The D gene is left open where the match is weak. Clone size is not always given. Where it is, it says once, few, many or a class for expanded clones.

-	TRBV6-2/TRBV6-3	TRBJ2-3	TRBD1	CASSYEGAGDTQYF	TGTGCCAGCAGTTACGAGGGGGCCGGAGATACGCAGTATTTT
-	TRBV21-1	TRBJ1-6	-	CASSTGRSPYNSPLHF	TGTGCCAGCAGTACTGGACGAAGCCCCTATAATTCACCCCTCCACTTT
few	TRBV7-2	TRBJ2-5	TRBD1	CASSLEQGGETQYF	TGTGCCAGCAGCTTAGAACAGGGGGGAGAGACCCAGTACTTC
-	TRBV20-1	TRBJ2-1	-	CSATTGTNNEQFF	TGCAGTGCTACGACCGGGACAAACAATGAGCAGTTCTTC
-	TRBV9	TRBJ1-1	-	CASSKTAMNTEAFF	TGTGCCAGCAGCAAGACAGCTATGAACACTGAAGCTTTCTTT
-	TRBV4-2	TRBJ2-3	TRBD2	CASSQEAGGAADTQYF	TGTGCCAGCAGCCAAGAGGCGGGGGGGGCGGCAGATACGCAGTATTTT
-	TRBV25-1	TRBJ2-7	-	CASSEADRTYEQYF	TGTGCCAGCAGTGAAGCAGACAGGACCTACGAGCAGTACTTC
once	TRBV3-1	TRBJ1-1	-	CASTQPGNTEAFF	TGTGCCAGCACCCAGCCCGGGAACACTGAAGCTTTCTTT
once	TRBV29-1	TRBJ2-1	TRBD1	CSVVRTGDNEQFF	TGCAGCGTTGTCAGGACAGGGGACAATGAGCAGTTCTTC
-	TRBV7-8	TRBJ2-7	TRBD2	CASSLAGGLVSGEQYF	TGTGCCAGCAGCTTAGCAGGAGGACTAGTTAGTGGCGAGCAGTACTTC
once	TRBV3-1	TRBJ1-2	TRBD1	CASSDRESKGYTF	TGTGCCAGCAGTGACAGGGAATCAAAAGGCTACACCTTC
-	TRBV6-1	TRBJ1-1	-	CASPMNTEAFF	TGTGCCAGCCCGATGAACACTGAAGCTTTCTTT
-	TRBV9	TRBJ1-2	-	CASSVGGLLNYGYTF	TGTGCCAGCAGCGTAGGGGGCCTACTGAACTATGGCTACACCTTC
once	TRBV2	TRBJ2-3	TRBD2	CASRTSGGADTQYF	TGTGCCAGCCGGACTAGCGGGGGGGCGGATACGCAGTATTTT
once	TRBV20-1	TRBJ1-1	-	CSAPRGNGDRAFF	TGCAGTGCTCCTCGAGGGAATGGAGATAGGGCTTTCTTT
-	TRBV5-1	TRBJ2-1	TRBD1	CASSSTGLHGNEQFF	TGCGCCAGCAGCTCGACAGGGTTGCATGGCAATGAGCAGTTCTTC
-	TRBV10-3	TRBJ2-3	-	CAISERGDTQYF	TGTGCCATCAGTGAGCGGGGAGATACGCAGTATTTT
-	TRBV29-1	TRBJ1-3	-	CSVAQGLSGNTIYF	TGCAGCGTCGCTCAGGGCCTCTCTGGAAACACCATATATTTT
-	TRBV6-5	TRBJ2-3	-	CASSYSVGAGDPDTQYF	TGTGCCAGCAGTTACTCGGTAGGAGCAGGGGATCCAGATACGCAGTATTTT
-	TRBV12-3/TRBV12-4	TRBJ1-1	TRBD1	CASRRQGSGSYEAFF	TGTGCCAGCAGGCGACAGGGGTCGGGGTCCTATGAAGCTTTCTTT
-	TRBV27	TRBJ2-2	-	CASSQRFTNTGELFF	TGTGCCAGCAGCCAGCGGTTCACGAACACCGGGGAGCTGTTTTTT
-	TRBV12-3/TRBV12-4	TRBJ2-7	-	CASRERREQYF	TGTGCCAGCAGAGAGAGGCGGGAGCAGTACTTC
-	TRBV7-2	TRBJ1-6	TRBD1	CASSLGQGRISPLHF	TGTGCCAGCAGCTTAGGACAGGGAAGGATATCACCCCTCCACTTT
-	TRBV9	TRBJ2-2	TRBD1	CASSADRGAGELFF	TGTGCCAGCAGCGCGGACAGGGGTGCCGGGGAGCTGTTTTTT
once	TRBV14	TRBJ1-1	-	CASSQDLSAPLNF	TGTGCCAGCAGCCAAGATCTGTCAGCCCCATTAAACTTT
-	TRBV12-3/TRBV12-4	TRBJ2-1	-	CASTPFAESGGSYNEQFF	TGTGCCAGCACCCCCTTCGCGGAATCTGGTGGCTCCTACAATGAGCAGTTCTTC
-	TRBV7-8	TRBJ2-7	-	CASSLSSEGNEQYF	TGTGCCAGCAGCTTAAGTAGTGAAGGGAACGAGCAGTACTTC
-	TRBV15	TRBJ2-7	-	CATSRAGLYEQYF	TGTGCCACCAGCAGAGCCGGACTCTACGAGCAGTACTTC
-	TRBV9	TRBJ2-1	-	CASSDREKQFF	TGTGCCAGCAGCGACCGGGAGAAGCAGTTCTTC
-	TRBV20-1	TRBJ1-2	TRBD1	CSASFPGQGNYGYTF	TGCAGTGCATCATTTCCGGGACAGGGGAACTATGGCTACACCTTC
-	TRBV12-3/TRBV12-4	TRBJ1-6	-	CASSFQGSRSPLHF	TGTGCCAGCAGTTTCCAGGGGTCTAGGTCACCCCTCCACTTT
-	TRBV29-1	TRBJ2-5	-	CSVVTGWETQYF	TGCAGCGTTGTAACTGGCTGGGAGACCCAGTACTTC
-	TRBV4-1	TRBJ2-7	-	CASSPKTGSEQYF	TGCGCCAGCAGTCCTAAAACAGGGTCCGAGCAGTACTTC
-	TRBV3-1	TRBJ1-2	-	CASSQGTGNRYGYTF	TGTGCCAGCAGCCAAGGAACAGGAAATCGGTATGGCTACACCTTC
once	TRBV6-2/TRBV6-3	TRBJ1-5	-	CASTPRGRQPQHF	TGTGCCAGCACCCCGCGGGGGAGGCAGCCCCAGCATTTT
-	TRBV24-1	TRBJ1-2	-	CATISHGYTF	TGTGCCACCATATCCCATGGCTACACCTTC